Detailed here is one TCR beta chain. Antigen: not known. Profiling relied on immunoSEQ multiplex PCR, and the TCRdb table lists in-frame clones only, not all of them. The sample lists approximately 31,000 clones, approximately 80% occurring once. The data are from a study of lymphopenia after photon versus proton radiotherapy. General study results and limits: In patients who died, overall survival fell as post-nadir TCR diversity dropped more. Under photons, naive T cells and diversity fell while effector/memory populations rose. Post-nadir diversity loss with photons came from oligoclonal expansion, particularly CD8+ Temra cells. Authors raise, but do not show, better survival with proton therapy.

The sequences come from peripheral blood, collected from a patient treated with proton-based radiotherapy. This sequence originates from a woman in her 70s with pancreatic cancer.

The CDR3 nucleotides are TGCGCCAGCAGCCAAGTTCCGGGGATAAACTATGGCTACACCTTC. It codes for CASSQVPGINYGYTF. This chain links TRBV4-1 with TRBJ1-2; no firm D call. Trimming pared 1 base from V and 2 bases from J, leaving 11 bases between. The CDR3 is made up of 15 amino acids. Germline V CDR1 and CDR2: MGHRA, YSYEKL.